A single sample is the source of the 16 T cell receptor beta chains below, sequenced in a study of blood T cell repertoires in COVID-19. TCRdb's table, derived via immunoSEQ multiplex PCR, lists solely in-frame clones and lacks some. The table lists under 200,000 clones, 86% of them singletons, with approximately 4% in the top ten. The sequencing input was peripheral blood. The receptor set was obtained from a woman aged 70-85 years with acute or convalescent COVID-19.

CDR3 DNA sequence: TGCAGCGTTGAATTCAGGGACTCCTACGAGCAGTACTTC. Protein: CSVEFRDSYEQYF. The genes are TRBV29-1 and TRBJ2-7; possible D gene TRBD1, 5 bases. Germline CDR1 SQVTM, CDR2 ANQGSEA. V lost 2 bases to trimming and J lost 0 bases, with 8 bases between them. There are 13 residues in the CDR3.

The chain joins TRBV4-2 to TRBJ2-3; the D is unclear. The CDR3 loop spans 16 amino acids. CDR1 is LGHNA, CDR2 YNFKEQ, per germline. V shed 0 bases and J shed 4 bases, with 14 bases lying between them. DNA for the CDR3: TGTGCCAGCAGCCAAGATACGAGTTACTCCGCAGATACGCAGTATTTT. Its translation: CASSQDTSYSADTQYF.

V and J are TRBV6-2 or TRBV6-3 and TRBJ2-4; D may be TRBD1 (5 bases). The V and J ends lost 4 bases and 1 base respectively, with 17 bases between them. The CDR3 is 17 residues long. Looked up from germline, CDR1 is MNHEY and CDR2 is SVGEGT. CDR3 coding DNA: TGTGCCAGCAGTTCCAGGGTTCCCACCTCCGCCAAAAACATTCAGTACTTC. Residues: CASSSRVPTSAKNIQYF.

The CDR3, as DNA: TGTGCCGTAGGGACAGCCAATTCACCCCTCCACTTT. Translating it yields CAVGTANSPLHF. The chain is built from TRBV28 and TRBJ1-6; 7 bases match TRBD1. J lost 7 bases, V lost 11 bases, and 5 bases had no gene match. The V gene's germline CDR1 is MDHEN and CDR2 SYDVKM. The CDR3 runs 12 residues.

The chain couples TRBV20-1 to TRBJ1-1, with 8 bases matching TRBD1. Germline-derived CDR1 and CDR2 are DFQATT and SNEGSKA (reference sequence). V shed 7 bases and J 5 bases; nucleotides not matched to a gene: 3. This CDR3 is 11 amino acids long. CDR3 sequence: CSDRTGTEAFF. The CDR3 bases are TGCAGTGACCGGACAGGGACTGAAGCTTTCTTT.

The V call is TRBV18, the J call TRBJ2-7, with TRBD1 as a possible D gene (5 bases). Germline V gene lookup returns CDR1 KGHSH and CDR2 LQKENI. There are 13 residues in the CDR3. V lost 0 bases and J lost 5, with 8 bases in between. The DNA for the CDR3 is TGTGCCAGCTCACCACCGAACAGGAACGAGCAGTACTTC. Its translation is CASSPPNRNEQYF.

The genes are TRBV6-5 and TRBJ2-1; tentative D call: TRBD2 (5 bases). The CDR3 length is 14 residues. The germline V and J ends were trimmed by 6 bases and 6 bases, with 15 bases remaining between them. Germline values: CDR1 MNHEY, CDR2 SVGAGI. Here the CDR3 reads CASRPRGRGNEQFF. The CDR3 DNA reads as TGTGCCAGCAGACCCCGAGGTCGGGGCAATGAGCAGTTCTTC.

V is TRBV28 and J is TRBJ2-3, with 10 bases lining up with TRBD2. The CDR3 loop spans 16 amino acids. The trim removed 3 bases at V and 1 base at J, leaving 4 bases unmatched. Germline lookup yields CDR1 MDHEN and CDR2 SYDVKM. The CDR3 region is CASSFSLAGRTDTQYF. The DNA of the CDR3 is TGTGCCAGCAGTTTCTCACTAGCGGGGCGCACAGATACGCAGTATTTT. The full variable domain, its missing parts supplied by reference TRBV28 and TRBJ2-3, is DVKVTQSSRYLVKRTGEKVFLECVQDMDHENMFWYRQDPGLGLRLIYFSYDVKMKEKGDIPEGYSVSREKKERFSLILESASTNQTSMYLCASSFSLAGRTDTQYFGPGTRLTVL.

V and J are TRBV9 and TRBJ2-5, with TRBD2 matching over 10 bases. With V trimmed by 3 bases and J by 4 bases, 6 bases remained unmatched. The V gene's germline CDR1 is SGDLS and CDR2 YYNGEE. CDR3 size: 15 residues. CDR3 bases: TGTGCCAGCAGCGCAGCGGGGGGGTTGAGAGAGACCCAGTACTTC. This translates into CASSAAGGLRETQYF. Based on the CDR3 plus reference TRBV9 and TRBJ2-5, the full variable domain is DSGVTQTPKHLITATGQRVTLRCSPRSGDLSVYWYQQSLDQGLQFLIQYYNGEERAKGNILERFSAQQFPDLHSELNLSSLELGDSALYFCASSAAGGLRETQYFGPGTRLLVL.

The gene calls are TRBV7-2 and TRBJ2-3; 13 nucleotides match TRBD2. This CDR3 is built from 18 residues. V trimming: 7 bases; J trimming: 0 bases; junction bases outside the gene matches: 10. Germline V gives CDR1 SGHTA, CDR2 FQGNSA. This chain's CDR3 is CASTLTVGLAGSTDTQYF. CDR3 in DNA: TGTGCCAGCACCCTAACGGTGGGACTAGCGGGGAGCACAGATACGCAGTATTTT. The full variable domain, its missing parts supplied by reference TRBV7-2 and TRBJ2-3, is GAGVSQSPSNKVTEKGKDVELRCDPISGHTALYWYRQSLGQGLEFLIYFQGNSAPDKSGLPSDRFSAERTGGSVSTLTIQRTQQEDSAVYLCASTLTVGLAGSTDTQYFGPGTRLTVL.

This rearrangement joins TRBV27 to TRBJ2-1, with 10 bases aligning to TRBD1. With V trimmed by 3 bases and J by 5 bases, 13 bases remained unmatched. The CDR3 has 18 amino acids. The germline gives CDR1 MNHEY, CDR2 SMNVEV (reference sequence). The CDR3 loop reads CASSLNPPRTGGNNEQFF. In DNA, the CDR3 is TGTGCCAGCAGTTTGAACCCCCCTAGGACAGGGGGGAACAATGAGCAGTTCTTC.

The gene calls are TRBV7-2 and TRBJ1-1; no firm D call. From germline, CDR1 is SGHTA and CDR2 FQGNSA. There are 14 residues in the CDR3. V lost 0 bases and J 4 bases, leaving 9 bases between the germline ends. As DNA, the CDR3 is TGTGCCAGCAGCTTAGCCACACGGGGCACTGAAGCTTTCTTT. This gives the protein CASSLATRGTEAFF.

V is TRBV19 and J is TRBJ1-4, with TRBD1 matching 11 bases. The CDR3 covers 15 residues. The trim removed 8 bases at V and 6 bases at J, leaving 8 bases unmatched. Germline assignment: CDR1 LNHDA and CDR2 SQIVND (reference sequence). CDR3 protein: CASSNRGQGDEKLFF. The CDR3 nucleotides read TGTGCCAGTTCCAACCGGGGACAGGGGGATGAAAAACTGTTTTTT. Complete variable domain (other parts from reference TRBV19 and TRBJ1-4): DGGITQSPKYLFRKEGQNVTLSCEQNLNHDAMYWYRQDPGQGLRLIYYSQIVNDFQKGDIAEGYSVSREKKESFPLTVTSAQKNPTAFYLCASSNRGQGDEKLFFGSGTQLSVL.

The rearrangement uses TRBV4-1 and TRBJ2-1, with 9 bases that match TRBD2. Germline V lookup: CDR1 MGHRA, CDR2 YSYEKL. CDR3 length: 15 residues. The V and J ends lost 2 bases and 8 bases, in that order; junction bases with no gene match: 7. The CDR3 region is CASSQLRGGRDEQFF. Written as DNA, the CDR3 is TGCGCCAGCAGCCAATTGCGGGGGGGCCGGGATGAGCAGTTCTTC.

This chain joins TRBV11-2 and TRBJ1-6; 9 positions match TRBD1. Looked up from germline, CDR1 is SGHAT and CDR2 is FQNNGV. This CDR3 spans 16 amino acids. Trimming took 3 bases from V and 8 from J; bases not matched to a gene: 8. The CDR3: CASSFSGTGIYSPLHF. The CDR3 DNA sequence: TGTGCCAGCAGCTTCTCCGGGACAGGGATTTATTCACCCCTCCACTTT.

For the CDR3, the DNA is TGTGCCAGCAGTGGGGACAGGGGATACTATGGCTACACCTTC. Translating it yields CASSGDRGYYGYTF. V and J are TRBV2 and TRBJ1-2; TRBD1 matches 10 bases. The CDR3 has 14 residues. The V gene end was trimmed by 4 bases and the J gene end by 3 bases; junction bases not matched to a gene: 2. Germline-derived CDR1 and CDR2 are SNHLY and FYNNEI.